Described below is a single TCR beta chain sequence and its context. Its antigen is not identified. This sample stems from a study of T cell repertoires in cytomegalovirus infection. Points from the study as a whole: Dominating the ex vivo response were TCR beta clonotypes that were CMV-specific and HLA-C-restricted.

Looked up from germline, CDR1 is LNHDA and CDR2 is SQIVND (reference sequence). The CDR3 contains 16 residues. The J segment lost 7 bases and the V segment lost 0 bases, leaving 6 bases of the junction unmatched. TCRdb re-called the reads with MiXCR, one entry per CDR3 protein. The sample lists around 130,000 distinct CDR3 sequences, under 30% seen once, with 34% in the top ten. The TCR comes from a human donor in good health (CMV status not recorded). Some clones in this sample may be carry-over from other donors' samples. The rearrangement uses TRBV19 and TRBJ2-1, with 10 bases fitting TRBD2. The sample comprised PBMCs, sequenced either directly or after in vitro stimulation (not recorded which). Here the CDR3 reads CASSIDRSGRANEQFF. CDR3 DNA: TGTGCCAGTAGTATAGATCGCAGCGGGAGGGCAAATGAGCAGTTCTTC.